A selection of T cell receptor beta chains follows, all from one sample in a study of tumor T cells in aggressive B-cell lymphoma. Repertoires were generated with immunoSEQ multiplex PCR, while TCRdb's copy carries only in-frame clones and drops some. In the table there are approximately 840 clones, roughly four fifths of which are singletons. Sequencing was performed on tumor tissue. These receptors came from an adult with diffuse large B cell lymphoma. The CDR3 runs from the conserved cysteine through the conserved F or W. A D gene is named only where the DNA matches it firmly. Expanded clones get a size class; other rows say once, few or many, or leave the size out.

>TRBV5-4|TRBD2|TRBJ2-3|once
TGTGCCAGCAGCTCCCGACTAGCGGGAGGGCCGACAGATACGCAGTATTTT
CASSSRLAGGPTDTQYF
>TRBV6-1|.|TRBJ2-7|.
TGTGCCAGTAGTGGGCTACACGACAGCCCGTACGAGCAGTACTTC
CASSGLHDSPYEQYF
>TRBV4-2|TRBD1|TRBJ2-1|few
TGTGCCAGCAGCCGTACAGGGGGCCTAGTGTCCTACAATGAGCAGTTCTTC
CASSRTGGLVSYNEQFF
>TRBV27|.|TRBJ1-1|.
TGTGCCAGCAGTCAGAATCCGACAGTCCTGAACACTGAAGCTTTCTTT
CASSQNPTVLNTEAFF
>TRBV7-6|.|TRBJ1-1|.
TGTGCCAGCAGCTTAGACAGGACCGTTACTGAAGCTTTTTTT
CASSLDRTVTEAFF
>TRBV28|TRBD1|TRBJ2-3|.
TGTGCCAGCAGTTTACAACAGGGGTTCAGCACAGATACGCAGTATTTT
CASSLQQGFSTDTQYF
>TRBV6-5|.|TRBJ1-1|once
TGTGCCAGCATTCCGGGGGGAAGAATTGAAGCTTTCTTT
CASIPGGRIEAFF
>TRBV18|TRBD1|TRBJ2-7|.
TGTGCCAGCTCACCACTGGGGACAGGGGAACTTGTGCAGTACTTC
CASSPLGTGELVQYF
>TRBV13|TRBD1|TRBJ1-2|.
TGTGCCAGCAGCTCAGGATGGATGAACACAGGGGCAACCTTC
CASSSGWMNTGATF
>TRBV27|.|TRBJ2-1|.
TGTGCCAGCAGGACGGACAGCAATGAGCAGTTCTTC
CASRTDSNEQFF